One and the same sample provided the 28 T cell receptor beta chains below, sequenced in a study of shared clonotypes between healthy human individuals. Terminally differentiated effector memory CD45RA+ cells were excluded by CCR7 positive selection of CD45RO-negative cells. Clones were sequenced by immunoSEQ multiplex PCR, and TCRdb holds only the in-frame ones, with some missing. The table has about 2 million clones, about 95% seen once. Sequencing input: naive CD8+ T cells sorted from blood. Receptors were obtained from a man between 18 and 29 years old in good health.

The V and J genes are TRBV4-3 and TRBJ2-3; perhaps TRBD1 as D (6 bases). The germline gives CDR1 LGHNA, CDR2 YSLEER. The CDR3 runs to 16 residues. V was cut by 3 bases and J by 2 bases, with 15 bases left in between. This CDR3 reads CASSQRFRGNTDTQYF. The CDR3 DNA reads as TGCGCCAGCAGCCAGCGTTTCAGGGGTAACACAGATACGCAGTATTTT.

The gene calls are TRBV4-3 and TRBJ2-1, with a weak D call TRBD1 (6 bases). Deletions cut 1 base from V and 3 bases from J, with 13 bases between. CDR1 is LGHNA and CDR2 is YSLEER in the germline V gene. The CDR3 totals 16 residues. CDR3 coding DNA: TGCGCCAGCAGCCAAGGACAGGCCCAGAACTACAATGAGCAGTTCTTC. Protein product: CASSQGQAQNYNEQFF.

The V gene is TRBV5-1, the J gene TRBJ1-2; 10 nucleotides align to TRBD1. The CDR3 totals 14 residues. The trim removed 7 bases at V and 14 bases at J, leaving 17 bases unmatched. Per germline, CDR1 SGHRS and CDR2 YFSETQ. DNA of the CDR3: TGCGCCAGCTTTTCGGACGGGACAGGGGCCCTTGTAACCTTC. This encodes CASFSDGTGALVTF.

This chain connects TRBV19 to TRBJ2-1, with 7 bases that match TRBD1. Losses at the gene ends were 0 bases for V and 11 bases for J; bases not matched to a gene: 16. Germline CDR1 is LNHDA and CDR2 is SQIVND (reference sequence). The CDR3 runs 17 residues. DNA of the CDR3: TGTGCCAGTAGTATAGAAAGGGGGCAAGGTTTTTGGCCCAAGCAGTTCTTC. Encoded protein: CASSIERGQGFWPKQFF.

The table lists this clone with a count of one. The rearrangement joins TRBV19 to TRBJ2-2; 7 nucleotides match TRBD1. Germline V gene sequence: CDR1 LNHDA, CDR2 SQIVND (reference sequence). V gave up 4 bases and J gave up 0 bases; unmatched junction bases: 8. This CDR3 contains 17 residues. CDR3 region: CASSKGVGGPNTGELFF. CDR3 DNA: TGTGCCAGTAGTAAAGGGGTAGGGGGCCCGAACACCGGGGAGCTGTTTTTT.

This clone was detected once. This sequence joins TRBV6-1 and TRBJ2-5, with D perhaps matching TRBD1 (5 bases). Looked up from germline, CDR1 is MNHNS and CDR2 is SASEGT. This CDR3 has 13 residues. Deletions cut 7 bases from V and 7 bases from J, with 16 bases between. The chain's CDR3 is CASMGQAKGTQYF. CDR3 DNA sequence: TGTGCCAGCATGGGGCAGGCCAAGGGGACCCAGTACTTC.

Points on this clone: The sample contains more than one DNA sequence encoding this CDR3. The V gene is TRBV6-5, the J gene TRBJ1-1; D is unclear. Germline values: CDR1 MNHEY, CDR2 SVGAGI. V was trimmed by 4 bases and J by 0 bases, leaving 6 bases between them. This CDR3 has 13 amino acids. The CDR3 is CASSLAVNTEAFF. Here the CDR3 DNA reads TGTGCCAGCAGTTTGGCGGTGAACACTGAAGCTTTCTTT.

The V gene is TRBV7-6, the J gene TRBJ2-3; tentative D call: TRBD1 (5 bases). This CDR3 contains 16 residues. Germline CDR1 reads SGHVS; CDR2 reads FNYEAQ. Trimming left V 4 bases short and J 0 bases short, with 14 bases between. The CDR3 region is CASSSRWGSSTDTQYF. The CDR3 DNA reads as TGTGCCAGCAGCTCCAGGTGGGGCTCCAGCACAGATACGCAGTATTTT.

The chain is built from TRBV12-5 and TRBJ2-2, with D possibly being TRBD2 (7 bases). Germline loops: CDR1 LGHNT, CDR2 FRNRAP. V dropped 7 bases and J dropped 0 bases, with 18 bases sitting between them. The CDR3 has 17 amino acids. The CDR3 is CASVPAGANANTGELFF. In DNA, the CDR3 is TGTGCTAGTGTACCCGCGGGGGCCAACGCGAACACCGGGGAGCTGTTTTTT.

The sample holds a few counts of this clone. The V gene is TRBV6-4, the J gene TRBJ1-5; weak D call: TRBD1 (5 bases). The CDR3 has 14 residues. Trimming pared 2 bases from V and 1 base from J, leaving 6 bases between. Germline V gene data show CDR1 as MRHNA and CDR2 as SNTAGT. CDR3 in amino acids: CASSDQGSNQPQHF. DNA for the CDR3: TGTGCCAGCAGTGACCAGGGCAGCAATCAGCCCCAGCATTTT.

About this clone: Other DNA sequences of this sample code for an identical CDR3. This rearrangement joins TRBV9 to TRBJ2-7; no clear D gene. This CDR3 is built from 15 residues. Per the germline V gene, CDR1 is SGDLS and CDR2 is YYNGEE. V lost 0 bases, J lost 1 base, and 11 bases lay in between. CDR3 in DNA: TGTGCCAGCAGCGTAGGTGCAGGCCTTTCCTACGAGCAGTACTTC. The encoded protein is CASSVGAGLSYEQYF. The whole variable domain, filled in from reference TRBV9 and TRBJ2-7, reads DSGVTQTPKHLITATGQRVTLRCSPRSGDLSVYWYQQSLDQGLQFLIQYYNGEERAKGNILERFSAQQFPDLHSELNLSSLELGDSALYFCASSVGAGLSYEQYFGPGTRLTVT.

The V call is TRBV6-5, the J call TRBJ2-2; D remains unclear. The CDR3 is 13 amino acids. CDR1 MNHEY and CDR2 SVGAGI come from the germline V gene. V lost 10 bases to trimming and J lost 3 bases, with 12 bases between them. The CDR3 nucleotides read TGTGCCACCGTTTCTCCGGACACCGGGGAGCTGTTTTTT. This sequence encodes CATVSPDTGELFF.

The chain links TRBV13 to TRBJ1-2; TRBD1 agrees at 10 bases. The CDR3 is 15 residues long. V was clipped by 5 bases and J by 1 base; unmatched bases: 4. CDR1 PRHDT and CDR2 FYEKMQ come from the germline V gene (reference sequence). CDR3 in DNA: TGTGCCAGCAGCCCGAGGACAGGGGGTAACTATGGCTACACCTTC. It codes for CASSPRTGGNYGYTF.

This chain links TRBV4-3 with TRBJ2-1; 13 nucleotides agree with TRBD2. J lost 7 bases, V lost 1 base, and 16 bases had no gene match. The CDR3 is made up of 20 amino acids. Germline V lookup: CDR1 LGHNA, CDR2 YSLEER. The CDR3 reads CASSQVMGVTSGRAKNEQFF. The CDR3 nucleotides are TGCGCCAGCAGCCAAGTCATGGGGGTTACTAGCGGGAGGGCCAAGAATGAGCAGTTCTTC.

This chain connects TRBV7-6 to TRBJ2-5; TRBD2 aligns across 9 bases. The CDR3 covers 14 residues. V shed 5 bases and J 5 bases; nucleotides not matched to a gene: 6. CDR1 is SGHVS and CDR2 is FNYEAQ in the germline V gene. The CDR3 DNA reads as TGTGCCAGCAGCCGGGGACTAGCATCTGAGACCCAGTACTTC. Its translation is CASSRGLASETQYF.

The CDR3 DNA is TGTGCCTGGAGTGTGGCAGATACCTACGAGCAGTACTTC. Translating it yields CAWSVADTYEQYF. The rearrangement uses TRBV30 and TRBJ2-7; D is undetermined. The CDR3 consists of 13 residues. Per germline, CDR1 GTSNPN and CDR2 SVGIG (reference sequence). Between the trimmed V and J ends, which lost 0 bases and 2 bases, there was a span of 8 bases. Full variable domain (outside the CDR3, taken from reference TRBV30 and TRBJ2-7): SQTIHQWPATLVQPVGSPLSLECTVEGTSNPNLYWYRQAAGRGLQLLFYSVGIGQISSEVPQNLSASRPQDRQFILSSKKLLLSDSGFYLCAWSVADTYEQYFGPGTRLTVT.

The chain is built from TRBV5-1 and TRBJ2-7; a possible D gene is TRBD1 (6 bases). CDR1 and CDR2 from the germline V gene are SGHRS and YFSETQ. The germline V and J ends were trimmed by 4 bases and 6 bases, with 11 bases remaining between them. This CDR3 region has 12 residues. The CDR3 bases are TGCGCCAGCAGCCTAGGGACATCCGAGCAGTACTTC. Protein: CASSLGTSEQYF.

Details on this clone: Other nucleotide sequences in the sample specify the same CDR3. The chain employs TRBV19 and TRBJ1-1; no definite D call. Per germline, CDR1 LNHDA and CDR2 SQIVND (reference sequence). Trimming took off 0 bases at V and 1 base at J, with 6 bases between the two ends. The CDR3 loop spans 14 amino acids. CDR3 sequence (DNA): TGTGCCAGTAGTATAGATGCGGAGAACACTGAAGCTTTCTTT. This translates into CASSIDAENTEAFF.

Comments on this clone: The same CDR3 can be traced to other DNA sequences in this sample. V gene TRBV5-6 combines with J gene TRBJ2-7; perhaps TRBD2 as D (6 bases). CDR1 SGHDT and CDR2 YYEEEE come from the germline V gene. V gave up 3 bases and J gave up 3 bases, with 10 bases separating them. This CDR3 is 13 amino acids long. The CDR3 here is CASSSPGGYEQYF. The CDR3, as DNA: TGTGCCAGCAGCTCGCCCGGGGGCTACGAGCAGTACTTC.

The chain couples TRBV11-2 to TRBJ1-1; D uncertain. The CDR3 has 12 amino acids. The V gene's germline CDR1 is SGHAT and CDR2 FQNNGV. V was shortened by 3 bases and J by 6 bases, with 8 bases between the two germline ends. CDR3 protein: CASSFWTSEAFF. The DNA for the CDR3 is TGTGCCAGCAGCTTTTGGACCTCTGAAGCTTTCTTT.

As for this clone: The sample carries other DNA sequences with the same CDR3. The chain combines TRBV19 with TRBJ2-7, with 9 positions matching TRBD1. The CDR3 has 13 amino acids. Germline values: CDR1 LNHDA, CDR2 SQIVND (reference sequence). V lost 5 bases to trimming and J lost 4 bases; unmatched junction nucleotides: 3. The CDR3 region has the DNA TGTGCCAGTAGTCTAGGACAGGGGTACGAGCAGTACTTC. Amino acids: CASSLGQGYEQYF.

The chain uses TRBV7-9 and TRBJ2-4; maybe TRBD1 (6 bases). CDR3 length equals 13 residues. The germline CDR1 and CDR2 sequences are SEHNR and FQNEAQ (reference sequence). Trimming stripped 5 bases from V and 7 bases from J, with 12 bases between. In DNA form, the CDR3 reads TGTGCCAGCAGCGGGCAACAGGGTAACATTCAGTACTTC. It yields the protein CASSGQQGNIQYF.

This rearrangement joins TRBV9 to TRBJ2-3, with TRBD2 identical over 12 bases. In germline, CDR1 is SGDLS, CDR2 YYNGEE. The J segment lost 4 bases and the V segment lost 5 bases, leaving 5 bases of the junction unmatched. CDR3 length equals 15 residues. CDR3 region: CASSLAGGSSDTQYF. The CDR3 DNA is TGTGCCAGCAGTCTAGCGGGAGGGAGTTCAGATACGCAGTATTTT.

A single count supports this clone. This chain joins TRBV27 and TRBJ2-2; the D gene is possibly TRBD2 (6 bases). CDR3 length: 15 amino acids. Germline CDR1 reads MNHEY; CDR2 reads SMNVEV (reference sequence). The ends were cut back, 3 bases at V and 4 bases at J, with 12 bases in the middle. CDR3 protein: CASSLTGVATGELFF. The DNA for the CDR3 is TGTGCCAGCAGTTTGACGGGAGTAGCCACCGGGGAGCTGTTTTTT.

The chain links TRBV6-5 to TRBJ2-7; 12 bases map to TRBD2. The V gene's germline CDR1 is MNHEY and CDR2 SVGAGI. The CDR3 runs 14 residues. The trim removed 6 bases at V and 5 bases at J, leaving 5 bases unmatched. Here the CDR3 DNA reads TGTGCCAGCAGCCAGACTAGCGGGAGAGACGAGCAGTACTTC. It is translated as CASSQTSGRDEQYF.

Concerning this clone: The same CDR3 can be traced to other DNA sequences in this sample. The chain is built from TRBV10-3 and TRBJ2-7; 9 bases fit TRBD2. V was pared by 9 bases and J by 7 bases, with 13 bases of the junction left unmatched. From germline, CDR1 is ENHRY and CDR2 SYGVKD. The CDR3 is 14 residues long. The CDR3 DNA reads as TGTGCCATTAACACCGGGACTAGCCTACGGGAGCAGTACTTC. Translating gives CAINTGTSLREQYF.

CDR3 nucleotides: TGTGCCAGCAGTACGCCGGCCCCGAGCGGGGAGCTGTTTTTT. This sequence encodes CASSTPAPSGELFF. J is TRBJ2-2 and V is TRBV27; D uncertain. CDR3 length: 14 residues. V lost 5 bases and J lost 7, with 14 bases in between. Germline V gene sequence: CDR1 MNHEY, CDR2 SMNVEV (reference sequence).

Notes on this clone: The sample contains more than one DNA sequence encoding this CDR3. The V gene is TRBV13, the J gene TRBJ2-7; 11 bases are shared with TRBD2. Germline CDR1 and CDR2: PRHDT and FYEKMQ (reference sequence). This CDR3 region has 15 residues. Trimming removed 5 bases from V and 0 bases from J; junction bases left unmatched: 3. The CDR3: CASSPGTSGSYEQYF. Written as DNA, the CDR3 is TGTGCCAGCAGCCCCGGGACTAGCGGCTCCTACGAGCAGTACTTC.